Below are 24 T cell receptor beta chains sequenced from a single sample in a study of cytomegalovirus exposure and HLA in healthy donors. Both 60 Vbeta primers and 13 Jbeta primers went into the PCR. The data were produced by immunoSEQ multiplex PCR, yet TCRdb's version contains in-frame clones alone and is incomplete. The sample shows 55,000 to 70,000 clones, 70% to 90% of them seen only once. The sample consisted of PBMCs. The receptors here all came from a woman in her 30s in good health and CMV-seronegative.

V and J are TRBV5-1 and TRBJ2-1; 8 nucleotides align to TRBD1. From germline, CDR1 is SGHRS and CDR2 YFSETQ. The length of the CDR3 is 15 residues. J was trimmed by 3 bases and V by 7 bases; bases with no gene match: 9. The CDR3 loop reads CASYTRDRNYNEQFF. CDR3 nucleotide sequence: TGCGCCAGCTATACCCGGGACAGGAACTACAATGAGCAGTTCTTC.

The chain employs TRBV5-4 and TRBJ1-1; 7 bases map to TRBD1. Trimming at V came to 2 bases and at J to 0 bases, leaving 1 base not matched to a gene. The CDR3 extends over 14 amino acids. Germline V gives CDR1 SGHNT, CDR2 YYREEE (reference sequence). The CDR3: CASSLQGMNTEAFF. The CDR3 DNA reads as TGTGCCAGCAGCTTACAGGGGATGAACACTGAAGCTTTCTTT.

The rearrangement uses TRBV19 and TRBJ1-3; D is undetermined. In germline, CDR1 is LNHDA, CDR2 SQIVND (reference sequence). V was clipped by 5 bases and J by 7 bases, with 9 bases between them. The CDR3 is 12 amino acids. This CDR3 reads CASSASRNTIYF. CDR3 nucleotides: TGTGCCAGTAGTGCCTCTAGGAACACCATATATTTT. Supplemented by reference TRBV19 and TRBJ1-3, the full variable domain reads DGGITQSPKYLFRKEGQNVTLSCEQNLNHDAMYWYRQDPGQGLRLIYYSQIVNDFQKGDIAEGYSVSREKKESFPLTVTSAQKNPTAFYLCASSASRNTIYFGEGSWLTVV.

The V call is TRBV5-6, the J call TRBJ2-5; TRBD2 might be the D (6 bases). CDR3 length equals 14 residues. Trimming pared 2 bases from V and 4 bases from J, leaving 12 bases between. Germline CDR1 reads SGHDT; CDR2 reads YYEEEE. The CDR3 loop reads CASSFSGRGETQYF. In nucleotides, the CDR3 is TGTGCCAGCAGCTTTTCAGGGCGGGGAGAGACCCAGTACTTC.

The chain has TRBV5-1 and TRBJ1-1; D call uncertain. Trimming cost V 0 bases and J 0 bases, with 3 bases left between them. The CDR3 runs to 13 residues. Germline V CDR1 and CDR2: SGHRS, YFSETQ. The CDR3, as DNA: TGCGCCAGCAGCTTGGTATTGAACACTGAAGCTTTCTTT. It specifies CASSLVLNTEAFF.

This CDR3 is CSAQGGVSYEQYF. The CDR3 nucleotides are TGCAGCGCGCAAGGGGGAGTTTCCTACGAGCAGTACTTC. The chain uses TRBV29-1 and TRBJ2-7, with D maybe TRBD1 (6 bases). The CDR3 is made up of 13 amino acids. Germline values: CDR1 SQVTM, CDR2 ANQGSEA. The ends were cut back, 7 bases at V and 1 base at J, with 14 bases in the middle.

The gene calls are TRBV9 and TRBJ2-5; 11 bases are shared with TRBD2. Germline CDR1 is SGDLS and CDR2 is YYNGEE. The CDR3 consists of 16 residues. V was pared by 4 bases and J by 5 bases, with 10 bases of the junction left unmatched. This CDR3 is CASSLAVAGGGETQYF. CDR3 nucleotide sequence: TGTGCCAGCAGCCTGGCGGTAGCGGGAGGGGGTGAGACCCAGTACTTC.

This chain uses TRBV7-2 with TRBJ2-1; tentatively, D is TRBD1 (6 bases). The CDR3 covers 15 residues. The germline V and J ends were trimmed by 2 bases and 5 bases, with 13 bases remaining between them. Germline V gene data show CDR1 as SGHTA and CDR2 as FQGNSA. CDR3 amino acids: CASSLNGGLDNEQFF. The CDR3 region has the DNA TGTGCCAGCAGCTTAAATGGGGGCCTTGACAATGAGCAGTTCTTC.

This clone was picked up a small number of times. V and J are TRBV6-6 and TRBJ2-5; 8 bases agree with TRBD2. The CDR3 runs to 15 residues. Trimming took 6 bases from V and 0 from J; bases not matched to a gene: 6. Germline V gene data show CDR1 as MNHNY and CDR2 as SVGAGI (reference sequence). Written as DNA, the CDR3 is TGTGCCAGCAGGTCGGGGGGGGCAAACCAAGAGACCCAGTACTTC. It specifies CASRSGGANQETQYF.

This clone was detected only once. The V and J genes are TRBV5-1 and TRBJ2-1, with 9 bases that match TRBD1. The CDR3 is 14 residues long. Germline V gene sequence: CDR1 SGHRS, CDR2 YFSETQ. V shed 5 bases, J shed 4 bases, and the junction held 4 bases outside the gene matches. The CDR3: CASSWTGAYNEQFF. The CDR3 nucleotides are TGCGCCAGCAGTTGGACAGGGGCTTACAATGAGCAGTTCTTC.

A few counts support this clone. The chain links TRBV5-6 to TRBJ1-5, with a tentative D call TRBD1 (5 bases). V was trimmed by 0 bases and J by 0 bases, leaving 13 bases between them. There are 17 residues in the CDR3. Germline CDR1 is SGHDT and CDR2 is YYEEEE. For the CDR3, the DNA is TGTGCCAGCAGCTTGGGGAGTACAGGCACTAGCAATCAGCCCCAGCATTTT. As protein: CASSLGSTGTSNQPQHF.

The rearrangement uses TRBV11-3 and TRBJ2-5; TRBD1 matches at 10 bases. The CDR3 is 13 amino acids. The V segment lost 6 bases and the J segment 12 bases; nucleotides outside the gene matches: 10. Per the germline V gene, CDR1 is SGHNT and CDR2 is YENEEA. CDR3 nucleotides: TGTGCCAGCAGTTATGACAGGGGGCCCCCAGAGTACTTC. Translating it yields CASSYDRGPPEYF.

The genes are TRBV11-2 and TRBJ1-5; 10 bases match TRBD1. The CDR3 covers 14 residues. Germline V gives CDR1 SGHAT, CDR2 FQNNGV. Germline trimming cut 6 bases from V and 4 bases from J; bases unmatched to any gene: 3. CDR3 sequence: CASSRDRGNQPQHF. The CDR3 DNA follows: TGTGCCAGCAGTCGGGACAGGGGAAATCAGCCCCAGCATTTT.

The chain recombines TRBV30 with TRBJ1-1; D gene ambiguous. This CDR3 is 14 amino acids long. Trimming removed 2 bases at V and 3 bases at J, with 13 bases between. The V gene's germline CDR1 is GTSNPN and CDR2 SVGIG (reference sequence). CDR3 in amino acids: CAWSISPTDTEAFF. CDR3 nucleotide sequence: TGTGCCTGGAGTATCTCACCCACGGACACTGAAGCTTTCTTT.

This clone was seen only once. The rearrangement joins TRBV4-2 to TRBJ2-6; 7 bases are shared with TRBD1. With V trimmed by 3 bases and J by 1 base, 15 bases remained unmatched. Germline V lookup: CDR1 LGHNA, CDR2 YNFKEQ. The CDR3 runs 20 residues. CDR3 DNA: TGTGCCAGCAGCCAGTACCCAGAACAGGGGCTGAGTTCTGGGGCCAACGTCCTGACTTTC. This sequence encodes CASSQYPEQGLSSGANVLTF.

This chain uses TRBV5-8 with TRBJ2-7; 7 bases line up with TRBD1. Looked up from germline, CDR1 is SGHTS and CDR2 is YDEGEE. This CDR3 spans 16 amino acids. V lost 0 bases and J lost 2; bases outside the gene matches: 8. CDR3 nucleotide sequence: TGTGCCAGCAGCTTGGAAGGACAGGTTTTCACCTACGAGCAGTACTTC. This codes for CASSLEGQVFTYEQYF.

This chain uses TRBV27 with TRBJ1-3, with D maybe TRBD1 (5 bases). This CDR3 is 13 amino acids long. Germline V lookup: CDR1 MNHEY, CDR2 SMNVEV (reference sequence). V lost 3 bases to trimming and J lost 3 bases, with 6 bases between them. Written as DNA, the CDR3 is TGTGCCAGCAGTTTGGGGGGTGGAAACACCATATATTTT. Its translation: CASSLGGGNTIYF.

CDR3 region: CASSLTGVNQPQHF. The CDR3 coding sequence is TGTGCCAGCTCCCTTACAGGGGTTAATCAGCCCCAGCATTTT. The V call is TRBV18, the J call TRBJ1-5; TRBD1 matches at 7 bases. The V gene's germline CDR1 is KGHSH and CDR2 LQKENI. V trimming: 6 bases; J trimming: 4 bases; junction bases outside the gene matches: 6. This CDR3 comprises 14 residues.

Regarding this clone: An end of the junction does not agree with germline; a read error may underlie this. V gene TRBV7-7 combines with J gene TRBJ2-7, with a possible D match to TRBD2 (5 bases). Germline lookup yields CDR1 SSHAT and CDR2 FNYEAQ (reference sequence). CDR3 length: 13 residues. The DNA of the CDR3 is TGTGCTAGCAGCACAAACATCGGGGACGAGCAGTACTTC. It encodes CASSTNIGDEQYF. Variable domain in full (rest from reference TRBV7-7 and TRBJ2-7): GAGVSQSPRYKVTKRGQDVTLRCDPISSHATLYWYQQALGQGPEFLTYFNYEAQPDKSGLPSDRFSAERPEGSISTLTIQRTEQRDSAMYRCASSTNIGDEQYFGPGTRLTVT.

This chain joins TRBV9 and TRBJ2-5, with D tentatively TRBD1 (5 bases). This CDR3 spans 13 amino acids. The germline V and J ends were trimmed by 3 bases and 0 bases, with 6 bases remaining between them. Germline loops: CDR1 SGDLS, CDR2 YYNGEE. The CDR3 loop is CASSDRYQETQYF. The CDR3, as DNA: TGTGCCAGCAGCGACAGGTACCAAGAGACCCAGTACTTC. Looking up the rest from reference TRBV9 and TRBJ2-5 gives the full variable domain: DSGVTQTPKHLITATGQRVTLRCSPRSGDLSVYWYQQSLDQGLQFLIQYYNGEERAKGNILERFSAQQFPDLHSELNLSSLELGDSALYFCASSDRYQETQYFGPGTRLLVL.

The V and J genes are TRBV10-3 and TRBJ2-5, with 13 bases fitting TRBD2. CDR3 length equals 15 residues. CDR1 is ENHRY, CDR2 SYGVKD, per germline. Germline trimming cut 6 bases from V and 5 bases from J; bases unmatched to any gene: 6. CDR3 protein: CAIRPGLAGWETQYF. CDR3 DNA sequence: TGTGCCATCAGGCCGGGACTAGCGGGATGGGAGACCCAGTACTTC.

As concerns this clone: Other DNA sequences from this sample encode an identical CDR3 as well. This rearrangement joins TRBV5-1 to TRBJ1-1; a weak D match, TRBD1 (6 bases). V dropped 2 bases and J dropped 1 base, with 12 bases sitting between them. The germline gives CDR1 SGHRS, CDR2 YFSETQ. CDR3 length equals 15 residues. The CDR3 DNA sequence: TGCGCCAGCAGCTTAGGGGGAGGGAGGAACACTGAAGCTTTCTTT. Protein: CASSLGGGRNTEAFF.

V usage is TRBV10-3 and J usage is TRBJ2-1; D gene uncertain. The CDR3 runs to 13 residues. Trimming shortened V by 6 bases and J by 6 bases, and 12 bases separated the two germline ends. Per the germline V gene, CDR1 is ENHRY and CDR2 is SYGVKD. CDR3: CAISRAGANEQFF. The CDR3 DNA is TGTGCCATCAGCCGAGCAGGCGCCAATGAGCAGTTCTTC.

The chain joins TRBV10-3 to TRBJ2-3, with no clear D. Germline CDR1 reads ENHRY; CDR2 reads SYGVKD. The V end lost 3 bases, the J end lost 0 bases, and 7 bases lay between the germline ends. CDR3 length: 14 amino acids. The CDR3: CAISDYISTDTQYF. For the CDR3, the DNA is TGTGCCATCAGTGATTACATTAGCACAGATACGCAGTATTTT.